These 22 T cell receptor beta chains originate from one sample sequenced in a study of T cell repertoires in cytomegalovirus infection. TCRdb re-called the reads with MiXCR, one entry per CDR3 protein. The sample lists 510,000 or so distinct CDR3 sequences, around 27% seen once, with about 13% in the top ten. Source material: PBMCs. Every receptor here comes from a human donor in good health (CMV status not recorded). Some clones in this sample may be carry-over from other donors' samples.

This clonotype showed up just a few times. The V call is TRBV7-6, the J call TRBJ2-1; TRBD2 agrees at 10 bases. CDR1 is SGHVS, CDR2 FNYEAQ, per germline. Germline trimming cut 1 base from V and 5 bases from J; bases unmatched to any gene: 17. The CDR3 is made up of 20 amino acids. The CDR3 DNA follows: TGTGCCAGCAGCTTAGGTATTGGGGGTCAGCTAGCGGGAGCCGACAATGAGCAGTTCTTC. It specifies CASSLGIGGQLAGADNEQFF.

This clonotype came up many times. V is TRBV4-2 and J is TRBJ2-3, with a weak D call TRBD2 (5 bases). The ends were cut back, 5 bases at V and 2 bases at J, with 8 bases in the middle. The CDR3 length is 13 residues. CDR1 is LGHNA and CDR2 is YNFKEQ in the germline V gene. In DNA form, the CDR3 reads TGTGCCAGCAGCATTAGCGCCACAGATACGCAGTATTTT. Its translation is CASSISATDTQYF.

This clonotype was seen a handful of times. V usage is TRBV7-9 and J usage is TRBJ2-1; tentatively, D is TRBD2 (5 bases). V gave up 3 bases and J gave up 6 bases, with 9 bases separating them. The germline V gene encodes CDR1 SEHNR and CDR2 FQNEAQ (reference sequence). This CDR3 comprises 13 residues. The CDR3 DNA is TGTGCCAGCAGCTTCCGGACTCTCAATGAGCAGTTCTTC. Its translation: CASSFRTLNEQFF.

The chain recombines TRBV6-2 or TRBV6-3 with TRBJ1-1; D perhaps matches TRBD1 (5 bases). Germline V gives CDR1 MNHEY, CDR2 SVGEGT. The CDR3 has 16 residues. V was trimmed by 4 bases and J by 2 bases, leaving 17 bases between them. The CDR3 reads CASSSPQGSFNTEAFF. The CDR3 coding sequence is TGTGCCAGCAGTTCCCCCCAGGGCAGTTTTAACACTGAAGCTTTCTTT.

The chain is built from TRBV28 and TRBJ2-7; D possibly matches TRBD1 or TRBD2 (5 bases each). Per germline, CDR1 MDHEN and CDR2 SYDVKM. V dropped 6 bases and J dropped 7 bases, with 19 bases sitting between them. This CDR3 is 14 amino acids long. The chain's CDR3 is CASSEGWTGREQYF. CDR3 bases: TGTGCCAGCAGCGAGGGCTGGACGGGGCGGGAGCAGTACTTC.

The table lists this clonotype with a few counts. The chain uses TRBV27 and TRBJ2-2; D is ambiguous. The CDR3 is made up of 14 amino acids. Germline CDR1 MNHEY, CDR2 SMNVEV (reference sequence). The germline V and J ends were trimmed by 3 bases and 6 bases, with 11 bases remaining between them. The CDR3 sequence is CASSFSKSAGELFF. DNA of the CDR3: TGTGCCAGCAGTTTCTCTAAGTCGGCCGGGGAGCTGTTTTTT.

Of note for this clonotype: Germline and junction disagree at one end, which may indicate a read error. This chain's CDR3 is CASSLLAGAREAQYF. CDR3 in DNA: TGTGCCAGCAGTCTCTTAGCGGGAGCAAGAGAGGCCCAGTACTTC. V is TRBV6-2 or TRBV6-3 and J is TRBJ2-5; 9 bases map to TRBD2. This CDR3 is built from 15 residues. Germline lookup yields CDR1 MNHEY and CDR2 SVGEGT.

The V call is TRBV7-9, the J call TRBJ1-1; D might be TRBD1 (6 bases). Trimming left V 5 bases short and J 5 bases short, with 18 bases between. The CDR3 has 15 residues. Germline V gene sequence: CDR1 SEHNR, CDR2 FQNEAQ (reference sequence). CDR3 region: CASSRRGGTKTEAFF. The DNA for the CDR3 is TGTGCCAGCAGCCGTCGGGGAGGGACAAAAACTGAAGCTTTCTTT. Combining the CDR3 with reference TRBV7-9 and TRBJ1-1 gives the whole variable domain DTGVSQNPRHKITKRGQNVTFRCDPISEHNRLYWYRQTLGQGPEFLTYFQNEAQLEKSRLLSDRFSAERPKGSFSTLEIQRTEQGDSAMYLCASSRRGGTKTEAFFGQGTRLTVV.

The CDR3 region is CASSAGTGGGETQYF. The CDR3, as DNA: TGTGCCAGTAGTGCCGGGACAGGGGGCGGGGAGACCCAGTACTTC. V is TRBV19 and J is TRBJ2-5; 12 positions agree with TRBD1. Germline CDR1 LNHDA, CDR2 SQIVND (reference sequence). V trimming: 5 bases; J trimming: 5 bases; junction bases outside the gene matches: 6. The CDR3 has 15 residues.

The V call is TRBV27, the J call TRBJ2-5; D call uncertain. The CDR3 extends over 14 amino acids. Germline V gene lookup returns CDR1 MNHEY and CDR2 SMNVEV (reference sequence). V lost 5 bases, J lost 5 bases, and 15 bases lay in between. This chain's CDR3 is CASSTTPRSETQYF. CDR3 nucleotides: TGTGCCAGCAGTACCACCCCGAGGTCGGAGACCCAGTACTTC.

V usage is TRBV6-2 or TRBV6-3 and J usage is TRBJ2-1; D may be TRBD1 (6 bases). This CDR3 has 18 amino acids. The V and J ends lost 1 base and 9 bases respectively, with 25 bases between them. Germline V gene sequence: CDR1 MNHEY, CDR2 SVGEGT. This CDR3 is CASSYYPSQGIIWGEQFF. CDR3 DNA sequence: TGTGCCAGCAGTTACTACCCCTCCCAGGGGATAATTTGGGGTGAGCAGTTCTTC.

The gene calls are TRBV15 and TRBJ2-6; a weak D match, TRBD1 (6 bases). Germline V gene sequence: CDR1 LNHNV, CDR2 YYDKDF (reference sequence). V was clipped by 3 bases and J by 4 bases, with 7 bases between them. The CDR3 is 14 amino acids. DNA for the CDR3: TGTGCCACCAGCAGGGGGGCCGGGGCCAACGTCCTGACTTTC. Translated, it gives CATSRGAGANVLTF.

A few counts support this clonotype. The chain carries TRBV4-3 and TRBJ2-3; perhaps TRBD2 as D (5 bases). The V gene's germline CDR1 is LGHNA and CDR2 YSLEER. Trimming left V 0 bases short and J 6 bases short, with 16 bases between. The CDR3 has 16 amino acids. CDR3: CASSQDSLGRWDTQYF. The CDR3 nucleotides are TGCGCCAGCAGCCAAGACTCACTAGGGCGCTGGGATACGCAGTATTTT.

This chain joins TRBV6-6 and TRBJ1-1; D perhaps matches TRBD1 (6 bases). This CDR3 is 16 amino acids long. Germline V gene lookup returns CDR1 MNHNY and CDR2 SVGAGI (reference sequence). V was trimmed by 0 bases and J by 3 bases, leaving 14 bases between them. In nucleotides, the CDR3 is TGTGCCAGCAGTTACTCGGGGGCAACTGGGGACACTGAAGCTTTCTTT. Encoded protein: CASSYSGATGDTEAFF.

This clonotype appeared a few times. The V gene is TRBV7-6, the J gene TRBJ2-7; tentative D call: TRBD2 (5 bases). The V end lost 1 base, the J end lost 5 bases, and 9 bases lay between the germline ends. Germline V CDR1 and CDR2: SGHVS, FNYEAQ. The CDR3 length is 13 residues. DNA of the CDR3: TGTGCCAGCAGCTTAGTAGCTAGCAACGAGCAGTACGTC. Encoded protein: CASSLVASNEQYV.

The gene calls are TRBV28 and TRBJ2-7; 7 positions match TRBD1. The CDR3 covers 15 residues. The V and J ends lost 6 bases and 0 bases, in that order; junction bases with no gene match: 8. CDR1 is MDHEN, CDR2 SYDVKM, per germline. The CDR3 spells CASSPGTASSYEQYV. CDR3 sequence (DNA): TGTGCCAGCAGCCCAGGGACAGCTAGCTCCTACGAGCAGTACGTC.

This chain connects TRBV7-8 to TRBJ2-1; D is possibly TRBD1 (5 bases). V was shortened by 3 bases and J by 6 bases, with 18 bases between the two germline ends. The CDR3 is 16 amino acids. The germline V gene has CDR1 SGHVS and CDR2 FQNEAQ. The CDR3 is CASSFLGPSGANEQFF. CDR3 sequence (DNA): TGTGCCAGCAGCTTCTTAGGCCCTAGTGGGGCCAATGAGCAGTTCTTC. Drawing the rest from reference TRBV7-8 and TRBJ2-1, the complete variable domain is GAGVSQSPRYKVAKRGQDVALRCDPISGHVSLFWYQQALGQGPEFLTYFQNEAQLDKSGLPSDRFFAERPEGSVSTLKIQRTQQEDSAVYLCASSFLGPSGANEQFFGPGTRLTVL.

The J gene is TRBJ2-5, the V gene TRBV5-1; D is unclear. Germline values: CDR1 SGHRS, CDR2 YFSETQ. The CDR3 loop spans 15 amino acids. V lost 1 base and J 3 bases, leaving 13 bases between the germline ends. CDR3 DNA: TGCGCCAGCAGCTTGCAGGACCCCCAGAAAGAGACCCAGTACTTC. Its protein is CASSLQDPQKETQYF.

This chain links TRBV27 with TRBJ2-2; 9 nucleotides match TRBD2. Trimming removed 9 bases from V and 5 bases from J; junction bases left unmatched: 16. The CDR3 totals 17 residues. CDR1 is MNHEY, CDR2 SMNVEV, per germline (reference sequence). The chain's CDR3 is CAREHSGSPVMTGELFF. The DNA of the CDR3 is TGTGCCAGGGAGCATAGCGGGAGCCCGGTGATGACCGGGGAGCTGTTTTTT.

This clonotype was counted a few times. This chain uses TRBV4-1 with TRBJ2-1, with 15 bases that match TRBD2. V dropped 0 bases and J dropped 8; count of bases not matched to a gene: 17. CDR3 length: 21 amino acids. The V gene's germline CDR1 is MGHRA and CDR2 YSYEKL. The CDR3 DNA is TGCGCCAGCAGCCAAGATATGAGGACTAGCGGGAGGGCCGCCTCAAGCGATGAGCAGTTCTTC. Amino acid sequence: CASSQDMRTSGRAASSDEQFF.

The rearrangement joins TRBV12-3 or TRBV12-4 to TRBJ2-3, with TRBD2 matching 11 bases. The length of the CDR3 is 13 residues. The V segment lost 8 bases and the J segment 5 bases; nucleotides outside the gene matches: 3. CDR3 sequence (DNA): TGTGCCAGCGGTCTAGCGGGAGGAGATACGCAGTATTTT. This codes for CASGLAGGDTQYF.

The chain recombines TRBV6-8 with TRBJ1-5; TRBD1 agrees at 9 bases. Germline CDR1 and CDR2: MNHGY and SAAAGT. The CDR3 totals 15 residues. The trim removed 6 bases at V and 5 bases at J, leaving 8 bases unmatched. This chain's CDR3 is CASRPGQGFYQPQHF. In nucleotides, the CDR3 is TGTGCCAGCAGACCCGGACAGGGGTTTTATCAGCCCCAGCATTTT.